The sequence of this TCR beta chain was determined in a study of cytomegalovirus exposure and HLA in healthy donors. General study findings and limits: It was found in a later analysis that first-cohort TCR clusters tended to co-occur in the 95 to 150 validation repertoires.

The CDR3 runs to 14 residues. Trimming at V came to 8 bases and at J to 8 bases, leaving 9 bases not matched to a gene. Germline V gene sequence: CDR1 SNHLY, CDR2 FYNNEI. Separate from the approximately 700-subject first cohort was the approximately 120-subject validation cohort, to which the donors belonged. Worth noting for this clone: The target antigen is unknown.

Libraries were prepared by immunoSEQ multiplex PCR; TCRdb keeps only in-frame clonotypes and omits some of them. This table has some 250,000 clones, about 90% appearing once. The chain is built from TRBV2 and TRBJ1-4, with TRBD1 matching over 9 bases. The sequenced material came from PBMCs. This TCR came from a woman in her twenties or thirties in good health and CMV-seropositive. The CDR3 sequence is CASCTQGASEKLFF. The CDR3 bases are TGTGCCAGCTGCACACAGGGGGCATCGGAAAAACTGTTTTTT.